These T cell receptor beta chains were read from a single sample in a study of cytomegalovirus exposure and HLA in healthy donors. Here immunoSEQ multiplex PCR was the method, and the copy in TCRdb shows in-frame clones only, minus some. The sample yields over 110,000 clones, roughly 73% seen once. The sample taken for sequencing was PBMCs. The receptors come from a woman aged 40 to 49 in good health and CMV-seronegative. Both conserved end residues are part of each CDR3. A D gene is named only where the DNA matches it firmly. Rows may omit the clone size; those that give it use once, few, many or a size class.

cdr3_nt: TGTGCCAGCAGCCAACCAACGGGGAGATCAGAAAAACTGTTTTTT; cdr3_aa: CASSQPTGRSEKLFF; v_call: TRBV28; clone_size: -; d_call: -; j_call: TRBJ1-4
cdr3_nt: TGTGCCAGCAGTTTAAGCGGGGGGCGCTTCAATGAGCAGTTCTTC; cdr3_aa: CASSLSGGRFNEQFF; v_call: TRBV2; clone_size: -; d_call: TRBD2; j_call: TRBJ2-1
cdr3_nt: TGCGCCAGCAGCGACCTAGACAGGGTGGGAGGCTACACCTTC; cdr3_aa: CASSDLDRVGGYTF; v_call: TRBV4-1; clone_size: -; d_call: TRBD1; j_call: TRBJ1-2
cdr3_nt: TGTGCCAGCAGTGGTTGGGGCGATAATTCACCCCTCCACTTT; cdr3_aa: CASSGWGDNSPLHF; v_call: TRBV6-1; clone_size: -; d_call: -; j_call: TRBJ1-6
cdr3_nt: TGTGCCAGCAGCGCGGGGACTCCTTGGATTACCAACTTT; cdr3_aa: CASSAGTPWITNF; v_call: TRBV5-4; clone_size: -; d_call: -; j_call: TRBJ2-3
cdr3_nt: TGCGCCAGCAGCTTGGAGGGCCGCGTTCGGACAAAAGCTTTCTTT; cdr3_aa: CASSLEGRVRTKAFF; v_call: TRBV5-1; clone_size: -; d_call: -; j_call: TRBJ1-1
cdr3_nt: TGTGCCAGCAGAGGTGGGGGGAGAACGTGTGGCTACACCTTC; cdr3_aa: CASRGGGRTCGYTF; v_call: TRBV6-6; clone_size: -; d_call: -; j_call: TRBJ1-2
cdr3_nt: TGTGCCAGCAGCCAAGAGGGACAGGGGAGCAATCAGCCCCAGCATTTT; cdr3_aa: CASSQEGQGSNQPQHF; v_call: TRBV4-2; clone_size: -; d_call: TRBD1; j_call: TRBJ1-5
cdr3_nt: TGTGCCAGCACATCGGGTGACAGGGTCAACACTGAAGCTTTCTTT; cdr3_aa: CASTSGDRVNTEAFF; v_call: TRBV28; clone_size: few; d_call: TRBD1; j_call: TRBJ1-1
cdr3_nt: TGTGCCACCAGCAGTCACCTTACGAGGCACGGGGGCACTGAAGCTTTCTTT; cdr3_aa: CATSSHLTRHGGTEAFF; v_call: TRBV15; clone_size: -; d_call: -; j_call: TRBJ1-1
cdr3_nt: TGTGCCAGCAGCGCGGGGCAAGAGACCCAGTACTTC; cdr3_aa: CASSAGQETQYF; v_call: TRBV7-6; clone_size: -; d_call: -; j_call: TRBJ2-5
cdr3_nt: TGTGCCAGCAGCTTTACTAGCTGGGAGGAGACCCAGTACTTC; cdr3_aa: CASSFTSWEETQYF; v_call: TRBV7-2; clone_size: -; d_call: -; j_call: TRBJ2-5
cdr3_nt: TGTGCCAGCAGTGATCCGGGCTCTGGGGGGGAGACCCAGTACTTC; cdr3_aa: CASSDPGSGGETQYF; v_call: TRBV28; clone_size: -; d_call: -; j_call: TRBJ2-5
cdr3_nt: TGTGCCAGCAGTCCCAGTTCTAGCGGGGGCACCACGGAGTATTTT; cdr3_aa: CASSPSSSGGTTEYF; v_call: TRBV28; clone_size: -; d_call: TRBD2; j_call: TRBJ2-3
cdr3_nt: TGTGCCAGCAGCGCCGGGGGAGAAGAGACCCAGTACTTC; cdr3_aa: CASSAGGEETQYF; v_call: TRBV9; clone_size: -; d_call: -; j_call: TRBJ2-5
cdr3_nt: TGTGCCAGCAGTAAGCACAGGATAGCTTCTTATAGCAATCAGCCCCAGCATTTT; cdr3_aa: CASSKHRIASYSNQPQHF; v_call: TRBV28; clone_size: -; d_call: -; j_call: TRBJ1-5
cdr3_nt: TGTGCCAGCAGCGTCGGGACTCCTCGAGTGCAGTATTTT; cdr3_aa: CASSVGTPRVQYF; v_call: TRBV9; clone_size: -; d_call: -; j_call: TRBJ2-3
cdr3_nt: TGTGCCAGCAGCTTGTGGCAGGGGAGCTCTGGAAACACCATATATTTT; cdr3_aa: CASSLWQGSSGNTIYF; v_call: TRBV5-6; clone_size: few; d_call: -; j_call: TRBJ1-3
cdr3_nt: TGTGCCAGCAGCGTCACCGGGACTAGCGGGGACAATGAGCAGTTCTTC; cdr3_aa: CASSVTGTSGDNEQFF; v_call: TRBV9; clone_size: -; d_call: TRBD2; j_call: TRBJ2-1
cdr3_nt: TGTGCCACCAGCAGAGACGCCCGGACAGGGACCGGGGAGCTGTTTTTT; cdr3_aa: CATSRDARTGTGELFF; v_call: TRBV15; clone_size: -; d_call: TRBD1; j_call: TRBJ2-2
cdr3_nt: TGTGCCAGCAGCGTAGACAGGACAAACACCATATATTTT; cdr3_aa: CASSVDRTNTIYF; v_call: TRBV9; clone_size: -; d_call: -; j_call: TRBJ1-3
cdr3_nt: TGCGCCAGCAGCCGGGGGCAGGGGAACATTCAGTACTTC; cdr3_aa: CASSRGQGNIQYF; v_call: TRBV4-3; clone_size: -; d_call: -; j_call: TRBJ2-4
cdr3_nt: TGTGCCAGCAGCCCCCGTCTGAGCTCTGGAAACACCATATATTTT; cdr3_aa: CASSPRLSSGNTIYF; v_call: TRBV14; clone_size: -; d_call: -; j_call: TRBJ1-3
cdr3_nt: TGTGCCAGCAGCGTAGCCGGCGGGGGGGCCGTGAATGAGCAGTTCTTC; cdr3_aa: CASSVAGGGAVNEQFF; v_call: TRBV9; clone_size: -; d_call: TRBD2; j_call: TRBJ2-1
cdr3_nt: TGTGCCAGCAGTGGCTTGGCGGGGGGCACCTACAATGAGCAGTTCTTC; cdr3_aa: CASSGLAGGTYNEQFF; v_call: TRBV2; clone_size: -; d_call: TRBD2; j_call: TRBJ2-1
cdr3_nt: TGTGCCAGCAGTCCTCACAGCGGGGGCCAAGAGACCCAGTACTTC; cdr3_aa: CASSPHSGGQETQYF; v_call: TRBV4-2; clone_size: -; d_call: TRBD2; j_call: TRBJ2-5
cdr3_nt: TGTGCCAGCAGATGGTCGGACACGCCAAATTCACCCCTCCACTTT; cdr3_aa: CASRWSDTPNSPLHF; v_call: TRBV5-6; clone_size: -; d_call: -; j_call: TRBJ1-6
cdr3_nt: TGCGCCAGCAGCCATCCCCTGGGGGGGGCCGGGCATACGCAGTATTTT; cdr3_aa: CASSHPLGGAGHTQYF; v_call: TRBV4-1; clone_size: -; d_call: -; j_call: TRBJ2-3
cdr3_nt: TGTGCCAGCAGCGGACAGGGGGCGAGCAATCAGCCCCAGCATTTT; cdr3_aa: CASSGQGASNQPQHF; v_call: TRBV6-1; clone_size: -; d_call: TRBD1; j_call: TRBJ1-5
cdr3_nt: TGCAGCGTTGCGGAGCGGGGTTTAGATACGCAGTATTTT; cdr3_aa: CSVAERGLDTQYF; v_call: TRBV29-1; clone_size: -; d_call: TRBD2; j_call: TRBJ2-3
cdr3_nt: TGTGCCAGCAGGGCTGGGACAGGTTCTAACTATGGCTACACCTTC; cdr3_aa: CASRAGTGSNYGYTF; v_call: TRBV27; clone_size: -; d_call: TRBD1; j_call: TRBJ1-2
cdr3_nt: TGCGCCAGCAGCCAACTCTATTCCAAGGGGGCTGGCTACACCTTC; cdr3_aa: CASSQLYSKGAGYTF; v_call: TRBV4-1; clone_size: -; d_call: TRBD1; j_call: TRBJ1-2
cdr3_nt: TGTGCCAGCAGCCGAGACAGGGGTAACACTGAAGCTTTCTTT; cdr3_aa: CASSRDRGNTEAFF; v_call: TRBV7-3; clone_size: few; d_call: TRBD1; j_call: TRBJ1-1
cdr3_nt: TGTGCCAGCAGCTTGTCAGCGGCGAACACCGGGGAGCTGTTTTTT; cdr3_aa: CASSLSAANTGELFF; v_call: TRBV7-3; clone_size: -; d_call: -; j_call: TRBJ2-2
cdr3_nt: TGTGCCAGCAGCGGAGCCACGGAAGGGGCACAAGAGACCCAGTACTTC; cdr3_aa: CASSGATEGAQETQYF; v_call: TRBV9; clone_size: -; d_call: -; j_call: TRBJ2-5
cdr3_nt: TGTGCCAGCAGTCAAAATCCAACCGAACCGGACAGATACAATGAGCAGTTCTTC; cdr3_aa: CASSQNPTEPDRYNEQFF; v_call: TRBV27; clone_size: once; d_call: -; j_call: TRBJ2-1
cdr3_nt: TGTGCCAGCAGGCATCGACTAGCGGTGCAGTTCTTC; cdr3_aa: CASRHRLAVQFF; v_call: TRBV2; clone_size: -; d_call: TRBD2; j_call: TRBJ2-1
cdr3_nt: TGTGCTAGTGGTTCCGAGCGGGGGAAATTGAGGGAGCTGTTTTTT; cdr3_aa: CASGSERGKLRELFF; v_call: TRBV12-5; clone_size: once; d_call: TRBD2; j_call: TRBJ2-2
cdr3_nt: TGTGCCAGCAGCTTACCCGGACAGTACTACGAGCAGTACTTC; cdr3_aa: CASSLPGQYYEQYF; v_call: TRBV11-2; clone_size: -; d_call: -; j_call: TRBJ2-7
cdr3_nt: TGCGCCAGCAGCTTGGATGCGGGGGCTGGTTCCTACAATGAGCAGTTCTTC; cdr3_aa: CASSLDAGAGSYNEQFF; v_call: TRBV5-1; clone_size: -; d_call: -; j_call: TRBJ2-1
cdr3_nt: TGTGCCAGCAGTTACTCTAGGGGGGGGCGGGAAAAACTGTTTTTT; cdr3_aa: CASSYSRGGREKLFF; v_call: TRBV6-5; clone_size: once; d_call: -; j_call: TRBJ1-4
cdr3_nt: TGTGCCAGCAGCCCAGGGGTGGCGATCACTGAAGCTTTCTTT; cdr3_aa: CASSPGVAITEAFF; v_call: TRBV7-2; clone_size: -; d_call: -; j_call: TRBJ1-1
cdr3_nt: TGTGCCAGCAGCTTAGCGGGACAGGGAAACACTGAAGCTTTCTTT; cdr3_aa: CASSLAGQGNTEAFF; v_call: TRBV7-3; clone_size: -; d_call: TRBD1; j_call: TRBJ1-1
cdr3_nt: TGTGCCACCAGCAGAGGACAGAGACTAGATTCACCCCTCCACTTT; cdr3_aa: CATSRGQRLDSPLHF; v_call: TRBV15; clone_size: -; d_call: -; j_call: TRBJ1-6
cdr3_nt: TGTGCCAGCAGCTTCCGGGAACTTGGAAACACCATATATTTT; cdr3_aa: CASSFRELGNTIYF; v_call: TRBV7-2; clone_size: -; d_call: -; j_call: TRBJ1-3
cdr3_nt: TGTGCCAGCAGCTACGGGACAGGTTATAATTCACCCCTCCACTTT; cdr3_aa: CASSYGTGYNSPLHF; v_call: TRBV5-6; clone_size: -; d_call: TRBD1; j_call: TRBJ1-6
cdr3_nt: TGTGCCAGCAGCAAAATGGCAGGGGTAAACTATGGCTACACCTTC; cdr3_aa: CASSKMAGVNYGYTF; v_call: TRBV2; clone_size: -; d_call: -; j_call: TRBJ1-2
cdr3_nt: TGCAGCGTACAAAGCGGGGGGGCCGGTACGCAGTATTTT; cdr3_aa: CSVQSGGAGTQYF; v_call: TRBV29-1; clone_size: -; d_call: TRBD2; j_call: TRBJ2-3
cdr3_nt: TGCGCCAGCAGCCAAGAGAGAGCCGCTGGCTACACCTTC; cdr3_aa: CASSQERAAGYTF; v_call: TRBV4-1; clone_size: -; d_call: -; j_call: TRBJ1-2
cdr3_nt: TGTGCCAGTAACAGGGGAAACTACAATGAGCAGTTCTTC; cdr3_aa: CASNRGNYNEQFF; v_call: TRBV19; clone_size: -; d_call: TRBD1; j_call: TRBJ2-1
cdr3_nt: TGTGCCAGTGGAGGGACGGGGAATCAGCCCCAGCATTTT; cdr3_aa: CASGGTGNQPQHF; v_call: TRBV19; clone_size: few; d_call: -; j_call: TRBJ1-5
cdr3_nt: TGTGCCAGCGGAGGTTCCACGGGCTATGGCTACACCTTC; cdr3_aa: CASGGSTGYGYTF; v_call: TRBV9; clone_size: -; d_call: -; j_call: TRBJ1-2